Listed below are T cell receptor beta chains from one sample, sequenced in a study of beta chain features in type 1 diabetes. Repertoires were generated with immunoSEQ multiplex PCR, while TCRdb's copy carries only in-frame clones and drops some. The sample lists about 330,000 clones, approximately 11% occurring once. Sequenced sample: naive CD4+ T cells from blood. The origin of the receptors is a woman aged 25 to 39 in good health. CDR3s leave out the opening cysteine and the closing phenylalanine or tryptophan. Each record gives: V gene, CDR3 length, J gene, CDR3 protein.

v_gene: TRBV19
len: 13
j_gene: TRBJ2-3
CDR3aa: ASRNRGQLTDTQY

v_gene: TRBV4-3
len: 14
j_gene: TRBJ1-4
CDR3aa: ASSQDGRGGNEKLF

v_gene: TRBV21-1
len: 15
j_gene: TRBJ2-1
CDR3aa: ASSKEGRGHSYNEQF

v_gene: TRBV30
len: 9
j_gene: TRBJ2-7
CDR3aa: AWSSGGKQY

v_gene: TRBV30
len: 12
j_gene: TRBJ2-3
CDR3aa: AWRQGGSLDTQY

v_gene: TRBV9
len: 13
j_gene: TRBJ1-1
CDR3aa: ASSAGTGGTTEAF

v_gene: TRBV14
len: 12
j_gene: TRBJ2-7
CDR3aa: ASSAPGQDYEQY

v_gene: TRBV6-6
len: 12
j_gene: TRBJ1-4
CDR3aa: ASSSDRDGEKLF

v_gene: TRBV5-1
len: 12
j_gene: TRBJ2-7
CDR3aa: ASSIQESSDEQY

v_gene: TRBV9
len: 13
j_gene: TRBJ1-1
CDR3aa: ASSVAGAPNTEAF

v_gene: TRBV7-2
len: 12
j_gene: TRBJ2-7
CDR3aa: ASSLGHSTYEQY

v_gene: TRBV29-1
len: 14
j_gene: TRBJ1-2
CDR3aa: SVNLRDRVTNYGYT

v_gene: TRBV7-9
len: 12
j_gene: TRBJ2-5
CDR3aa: ASSPTSGQETQY

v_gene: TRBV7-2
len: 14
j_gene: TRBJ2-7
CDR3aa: ASSPIRGTNSYEQY

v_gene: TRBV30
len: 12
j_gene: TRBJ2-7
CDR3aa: AWSVQGGAYEQY

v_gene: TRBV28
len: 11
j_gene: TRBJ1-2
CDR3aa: ASRARLNYGYT

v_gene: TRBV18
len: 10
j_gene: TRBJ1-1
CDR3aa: ASSPRPEEAF

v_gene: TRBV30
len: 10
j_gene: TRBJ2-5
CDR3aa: AWKAGAETQY

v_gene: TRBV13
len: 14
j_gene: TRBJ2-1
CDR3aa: ASSTLRREVYNEQF

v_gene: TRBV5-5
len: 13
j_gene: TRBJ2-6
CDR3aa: ASLRIPSGANVLT

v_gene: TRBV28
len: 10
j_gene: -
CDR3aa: ASKRQHYEQY

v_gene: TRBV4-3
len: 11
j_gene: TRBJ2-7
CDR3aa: ASSQYRGYEQY

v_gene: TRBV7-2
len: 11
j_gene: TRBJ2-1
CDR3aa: ASSLFGLAGGL

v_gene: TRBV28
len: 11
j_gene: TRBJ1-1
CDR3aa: AGRTGTNTEAF

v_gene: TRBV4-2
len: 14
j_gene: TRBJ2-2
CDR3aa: ASSQESSANTGELF

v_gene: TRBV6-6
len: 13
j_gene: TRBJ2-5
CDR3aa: ASSLRHRGGETQY

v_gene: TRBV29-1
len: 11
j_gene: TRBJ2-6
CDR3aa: SVNRAGANVLT

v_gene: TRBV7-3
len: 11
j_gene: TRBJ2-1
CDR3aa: ASSSSVDNEQF

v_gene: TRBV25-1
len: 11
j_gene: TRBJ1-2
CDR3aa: ASSDDRSYGYT

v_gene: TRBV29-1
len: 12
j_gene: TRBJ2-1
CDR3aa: SVERDLIGNEQF

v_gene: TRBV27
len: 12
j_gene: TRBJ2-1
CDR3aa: ASSWLVTYNEQF

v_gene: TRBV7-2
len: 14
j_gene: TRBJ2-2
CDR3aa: ASSFIGMMNTGELF

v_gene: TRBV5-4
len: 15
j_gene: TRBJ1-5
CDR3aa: ASSWGTGALNNQPQH

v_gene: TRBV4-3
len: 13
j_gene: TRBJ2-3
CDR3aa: ASRAGTGGPNTQY

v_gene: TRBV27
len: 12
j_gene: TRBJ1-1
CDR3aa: ASSRDRGGTEAF

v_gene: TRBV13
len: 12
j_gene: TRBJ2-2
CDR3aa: ASRAGGETGELF

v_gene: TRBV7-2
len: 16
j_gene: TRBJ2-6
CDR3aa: ASRGLEGRGSGANVLT

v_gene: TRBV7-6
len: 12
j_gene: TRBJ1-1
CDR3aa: ASSTGGANTEAF

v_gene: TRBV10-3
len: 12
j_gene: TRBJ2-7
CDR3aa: AISAGTGGDEQY

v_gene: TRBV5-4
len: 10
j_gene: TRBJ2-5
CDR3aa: ASSYGGETQY

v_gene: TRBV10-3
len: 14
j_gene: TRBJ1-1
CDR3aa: AISDTTTGGGTEAF

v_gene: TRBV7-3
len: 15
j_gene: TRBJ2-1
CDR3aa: ASRLHPRAGTINEQF

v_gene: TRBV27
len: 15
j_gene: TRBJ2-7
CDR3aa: ASSSLRDSRVGYEQY

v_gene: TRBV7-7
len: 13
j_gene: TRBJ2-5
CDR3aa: ASSTLAGVQETQY

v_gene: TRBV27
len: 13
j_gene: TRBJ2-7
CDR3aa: ASSSMSDYSYEQY

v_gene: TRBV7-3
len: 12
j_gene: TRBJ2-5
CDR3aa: ASSAFGAGETQY

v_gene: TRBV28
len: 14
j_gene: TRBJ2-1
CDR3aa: ASSLWTGVSYNEQF

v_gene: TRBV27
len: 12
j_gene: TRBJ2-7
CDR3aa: ASRREDRGYEQY

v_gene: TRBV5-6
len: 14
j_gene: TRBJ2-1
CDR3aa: ASSTASGLVYNEQF